The source of this T cell receptor (beta chain) is a study of cytomegalovirus exposure and HLA in healthy donors. PCR was performed using 60 Vbeta and 13 Jbeta primers. Generated by immunoSEQ multiplex PCR, the TCRdb table keeps only in-frame clones and is missing some. The table records roughly 150,000 clones, roughly 79% of them present only once. Unmatched junction bases numbered 6, after V lost 6 bases and J lost 10 bases. The length of the CDR3 is 12 residues. The rearrangement uses TRBV23-1 and TRBJ2-1; 7 positions agree with TRBD2. TRBV23-1 is assigned to the ORF class and has an uncertain function. Material for sequencing was PBMCs. The TCR sequence derives from a man aged 35-49 years in good health and CMV-seronegative. The CDR3 bases are TGCGCCAGCAGCCGTCTGGGAGGGGAGCAGTTCTTC. It encodes CASSRLGGEQFF.